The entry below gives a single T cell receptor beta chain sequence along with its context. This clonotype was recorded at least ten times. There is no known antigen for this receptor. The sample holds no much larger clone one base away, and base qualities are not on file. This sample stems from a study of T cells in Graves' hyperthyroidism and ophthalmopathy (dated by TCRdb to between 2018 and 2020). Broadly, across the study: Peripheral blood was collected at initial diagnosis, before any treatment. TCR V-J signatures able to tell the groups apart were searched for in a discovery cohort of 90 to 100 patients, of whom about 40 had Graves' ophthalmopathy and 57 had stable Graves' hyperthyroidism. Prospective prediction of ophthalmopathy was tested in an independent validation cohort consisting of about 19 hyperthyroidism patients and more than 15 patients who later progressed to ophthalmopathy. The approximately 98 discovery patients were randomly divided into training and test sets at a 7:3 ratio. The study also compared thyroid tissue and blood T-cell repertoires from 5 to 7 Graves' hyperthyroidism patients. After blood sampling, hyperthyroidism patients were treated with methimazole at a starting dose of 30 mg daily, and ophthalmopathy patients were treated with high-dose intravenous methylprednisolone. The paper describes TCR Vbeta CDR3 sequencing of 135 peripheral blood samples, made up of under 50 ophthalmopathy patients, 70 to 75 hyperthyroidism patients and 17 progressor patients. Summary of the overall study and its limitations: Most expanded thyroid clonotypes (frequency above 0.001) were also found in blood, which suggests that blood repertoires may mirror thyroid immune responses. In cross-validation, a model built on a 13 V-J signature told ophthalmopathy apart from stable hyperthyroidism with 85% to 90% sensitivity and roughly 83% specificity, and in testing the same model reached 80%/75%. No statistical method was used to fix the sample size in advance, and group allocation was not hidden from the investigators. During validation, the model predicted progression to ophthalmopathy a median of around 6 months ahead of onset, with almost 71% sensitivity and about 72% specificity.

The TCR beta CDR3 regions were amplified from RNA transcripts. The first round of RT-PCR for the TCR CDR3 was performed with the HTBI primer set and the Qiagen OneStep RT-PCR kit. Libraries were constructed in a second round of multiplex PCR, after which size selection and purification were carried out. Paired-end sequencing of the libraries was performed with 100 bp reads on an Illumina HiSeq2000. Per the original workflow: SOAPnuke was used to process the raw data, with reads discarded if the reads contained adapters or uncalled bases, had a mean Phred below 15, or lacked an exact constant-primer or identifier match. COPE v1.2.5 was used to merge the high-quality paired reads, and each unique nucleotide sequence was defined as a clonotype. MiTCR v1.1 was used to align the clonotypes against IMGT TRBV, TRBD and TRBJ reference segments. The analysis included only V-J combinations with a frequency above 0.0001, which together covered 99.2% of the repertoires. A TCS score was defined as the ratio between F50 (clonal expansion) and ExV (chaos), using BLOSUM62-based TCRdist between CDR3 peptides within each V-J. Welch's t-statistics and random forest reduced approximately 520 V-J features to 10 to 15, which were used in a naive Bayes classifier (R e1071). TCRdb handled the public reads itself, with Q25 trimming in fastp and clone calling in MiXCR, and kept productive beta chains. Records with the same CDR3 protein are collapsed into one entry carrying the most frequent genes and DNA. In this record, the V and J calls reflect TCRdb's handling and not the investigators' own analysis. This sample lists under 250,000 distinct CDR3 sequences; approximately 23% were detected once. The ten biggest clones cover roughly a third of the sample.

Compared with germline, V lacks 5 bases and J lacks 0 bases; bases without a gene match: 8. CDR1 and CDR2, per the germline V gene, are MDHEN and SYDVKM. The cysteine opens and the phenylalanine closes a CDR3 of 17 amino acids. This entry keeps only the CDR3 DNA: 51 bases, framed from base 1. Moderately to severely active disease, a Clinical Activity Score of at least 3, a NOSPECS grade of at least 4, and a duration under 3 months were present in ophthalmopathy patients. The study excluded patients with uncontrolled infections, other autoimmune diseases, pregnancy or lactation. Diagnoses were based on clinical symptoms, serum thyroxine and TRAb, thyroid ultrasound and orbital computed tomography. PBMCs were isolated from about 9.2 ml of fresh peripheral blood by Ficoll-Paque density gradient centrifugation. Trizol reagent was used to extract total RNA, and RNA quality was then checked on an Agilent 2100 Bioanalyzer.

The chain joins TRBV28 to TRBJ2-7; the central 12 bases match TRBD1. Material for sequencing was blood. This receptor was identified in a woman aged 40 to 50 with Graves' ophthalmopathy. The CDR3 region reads CASSVFGTGGNSYEQYF. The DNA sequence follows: TGTGCCAGCAGTGTCTTCGGGACAGGGGGCAACTCCTACGAGCAGTACTTC.